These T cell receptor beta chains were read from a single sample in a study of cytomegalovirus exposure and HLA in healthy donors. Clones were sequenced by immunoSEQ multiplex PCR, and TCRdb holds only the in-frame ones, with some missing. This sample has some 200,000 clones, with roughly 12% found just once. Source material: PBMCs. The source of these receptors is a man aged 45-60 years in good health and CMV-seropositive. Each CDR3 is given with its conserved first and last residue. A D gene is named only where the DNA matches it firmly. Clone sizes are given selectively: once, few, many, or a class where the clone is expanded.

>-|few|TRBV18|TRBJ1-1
CASSPRSLSPPGTEAFF
TGTGCCAGCTCACCACGATCTCTCTCCCCCCCGGGTACTGAAGCTTTCTTT
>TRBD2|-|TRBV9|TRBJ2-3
CASGRDPSTDTQYF
TGTGCCAGCGGGAGGGACCCTAGCACAGATACGCAGTATTTT
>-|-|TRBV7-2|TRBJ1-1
CASSSGWNTEAFF
TGTGCCAGCAGCTCGGGATGGAACACTGAAGCTTTCTTT
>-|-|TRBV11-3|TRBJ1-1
CASSIDLSNMNTEAFF
TGTGCCAGCAGCATCGATCTCAGTAACATGAACACTGAAGCTTTCTTT
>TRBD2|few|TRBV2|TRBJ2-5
CASTGTSGQETQYF
TGTGCCAGCACCGGGACTAGCGGCCAAGAGACCCAGTACTTC
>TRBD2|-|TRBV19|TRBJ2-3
CASSSGGGTNTQYF
TGTGCCAGTAGTAGCGGGGGGGGCACAAATACGCAGTATTTT
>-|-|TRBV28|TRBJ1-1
CASSFGGGAAFF
TGTGCCAGCAGCTTCGGGGGGGGCGCAGCTTTCTTT
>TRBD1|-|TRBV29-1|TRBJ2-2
CSVETPRQGFGANTGELFF
TGCAGCGTTGAAACCCCCCGACAGGGTTTTGGCGCGAACACCGGGGAGCTGTTTTTT
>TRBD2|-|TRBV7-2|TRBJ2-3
CASSLVSGGASTDTQYF
TGTGCCAGCAGCTTAGTGTCCGGGGGGGCCAGCACAGATACGCAGTATTTT
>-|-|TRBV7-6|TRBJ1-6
CASSPGRGGSSYNSPLHF
TGTGCCAGCAGCCCCGGGCGGGGCGGGAGCTCCTATAATTCACCCCTCCACTTT
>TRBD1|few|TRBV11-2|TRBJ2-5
CASSLRQGRETQYF
TGTGCCAGCAGCCTCCGACAGGGTCGGGAGACCCAGTACTTC
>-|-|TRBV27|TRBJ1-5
CASSLDRTIMPQHF
TGTGCCAGCAGTTTAGACAGGACGATCATGCCCCAGCATTTT
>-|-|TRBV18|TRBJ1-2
CASSPDRNYGYTF
TGTGCCAGCTCACCCGACAGAAACTATGGCTACACCTTC
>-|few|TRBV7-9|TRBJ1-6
CASSYRENSPLHF
TGTGCCAGCAGCTACAGGGAAAATTCACCCCTCCACTTT
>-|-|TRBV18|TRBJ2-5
CASLQGPQETQYF
TGTGCCAGCCTTCAGGGTCCCCAAGAGACCCAGTACTTC
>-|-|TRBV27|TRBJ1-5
CASSTEQEAISNQPQHF
TGTGCCAGCAGCACCGAGCAGGAGGCTATTAGCAATCAGCCCCAGCATTTT
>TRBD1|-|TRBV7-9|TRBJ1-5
CASSPPPTGVRQPQHF
TGTGCCAGCAGCCCCCCTCCAACAGGGGTTCGACAGCCCCAGCATTTT
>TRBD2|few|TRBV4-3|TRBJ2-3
CASSQDPSGGADTQYF
TGCGCCAGCAGCCAAGATCCCAGCGGGGGCGCAGATACGCAGTATTTT
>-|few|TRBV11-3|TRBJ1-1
CASSLHTGSLNTEAFF
TGTGCCAGCAGCCTACACACGGGGTCCTTGAACACTGAAGCTTTCTTT
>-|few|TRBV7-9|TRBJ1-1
CASSLRGGIEAFF
TGTGCCAGCAGCCTTAGGGGTGGGATTGAAGCTTTCTTT
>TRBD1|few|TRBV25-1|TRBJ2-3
CASSDPGQGVTDTQYF
TGTGCCAGCAGTGACCCCGGACAGGGCGTAACAGATACGCAGTATTTT
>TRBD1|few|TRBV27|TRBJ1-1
CASRVDRPNTEAFF
TGTGCCAGCAGAGTGGACAGGCCGAACACTGAAGCTTTCTTT
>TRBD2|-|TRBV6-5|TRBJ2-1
CVTVYSGGSYNEQFF
TGTGTCACCGTCTATAGCGGGGGCTCCTACAATGAGCAGTTCTTC
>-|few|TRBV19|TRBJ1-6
CASSGGSSYNSPLHF
TGTGCCAGTAGTGGAGGGAGCTCCTATAATTCACCCCTCCACTTT
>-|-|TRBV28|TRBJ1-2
CASSLKGVGYTF
TGTGCCAGCAGTTTAAAAGGGGTCGGCTACACCTTC
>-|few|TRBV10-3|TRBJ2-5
CATKGGEETQYF
TGTGCCACCAAAGGAGGCGAAGAGACCCAGTACTTC
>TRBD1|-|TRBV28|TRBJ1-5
CASSPPGQGFIGHF
TGTGCCAGCAGCCCCCCGGGACAGGGATTTATAGGGCATTTT
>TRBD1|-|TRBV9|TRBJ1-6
CASSAPGQGAYNSPLHF
TGTGCCAGCAGCGCCCCGGGACAGGGTGCTTATAATTCACCCCTCCACTTT
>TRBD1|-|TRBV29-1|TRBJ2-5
CSVVGPGGQGETQYF
TGCAGCGTTGTGGGCCCAGGGGGCCAGGGAGAGACCCAGTACTTC
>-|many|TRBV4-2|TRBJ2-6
CASSRDSGANVLTF
TGTGCCAGCAGTCGGGATTCTGGGGCCAACGTCCTGACTTTC
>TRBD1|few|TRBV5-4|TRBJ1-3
CASSSGQARSGNTIYF
TGTGCCAGCAGCTCGGGACAGGCAAGATCTGGAAACACCATATATTTT
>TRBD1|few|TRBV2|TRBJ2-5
CASNAGGGFGAAQYF
TGTGCCAGCAACGCAGGGGGCGGGTTTGGGGCGGCCCAGTACTTC
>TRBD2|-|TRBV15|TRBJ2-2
CATSAGLAGRANTGELFF
TGTGCCACCAGCGCGGGACTAGCGGGGCGCGCGAACACCGGGGAGCTGTTTTTT
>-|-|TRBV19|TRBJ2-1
CASSPRGYNEQFF
TGTGCCAGTAGTCCCCGGGGTTACAATGAGCAGTTCTTC
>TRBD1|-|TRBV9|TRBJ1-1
CASSPSGQGGTEAFF
TGTGCCAGCAGCCCCTCGGGACAGGGGGGGACTGAAGCTTTCTTT
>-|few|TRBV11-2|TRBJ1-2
CASSFSEGQGSGYTF
TGTGCCAGCAGCTTCTCGGAAGGGCAGGGCTCTGGCTACACCTTC
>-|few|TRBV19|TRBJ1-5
CASMDRRGSNQPQHF
TGTGCCAGTATGGATAGGAGGGGAAGCAATCAGCCCCAGCATTTT
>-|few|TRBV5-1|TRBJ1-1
CASSISGGRNTEAFF
TGCGCCAGCAGCATCTCGGGGGGACGTAACACTGAAGCTTTCTTT
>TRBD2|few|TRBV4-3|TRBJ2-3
CASSHSRGSGGAGDTQYF
TGCGCCAGCAGCCACTCGAGGGGTAGCGGGGGGGCCGGAGATACGCAGTATTTT
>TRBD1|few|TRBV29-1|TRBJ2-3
CSVGQAGGRTQYF
TGCAGCGTAGGACAGGCAGGGGGCAGAACGCAGTATTTT
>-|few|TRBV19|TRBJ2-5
CASSSWGEQYF
TGTGCCAGTAGTTCATGGGGGGAGCAGTACTTC
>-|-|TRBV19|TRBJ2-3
CASSIRQGTDTQYF
TGTGCCAGTAGTATAAGGCAGGGCACAGATACGCAGTATTTT
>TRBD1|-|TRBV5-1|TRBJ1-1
CASSLRPGQGGVTEAFF
TGCGCCAGCAGCTTGAGACCCGGACAGGGAGGAGTCACTGAAGCTTTCTTT
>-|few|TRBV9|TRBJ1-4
CASSPRQSNEKLFF
TGTGCCAGCAGCCCCCGACAGAGTAATGAAAAACTGTTTTTT
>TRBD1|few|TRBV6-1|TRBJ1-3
CASTTDREPGNTIYF
TGTGCCAGCACCACAGACAGGGAACCTGGAAACACCATATATTTT
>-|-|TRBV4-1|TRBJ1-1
CASSQVWPGRVNTEAFF
TGCGCCAGCAGCCAAGTTTGGCCAGGCCGCGTGAACACTGAAGCTTTCTTT
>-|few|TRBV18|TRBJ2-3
CASSPLASLGDTQYF
TGTGCCAGCTCACCTCTAGCGAGCCTTGGGGATACGCAGTATTTT
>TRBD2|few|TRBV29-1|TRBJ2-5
CSVVAGGPQETQYF
TGCAGCGTCGTAGCGGGCGGGCCCCAAGAGACCCAGTACTTC
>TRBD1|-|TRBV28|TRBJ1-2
CASSSGGAGYGYTF
TGTGCCAGCAGTTCAGGGGGCGCCGGCTATGGCTACACCTTC
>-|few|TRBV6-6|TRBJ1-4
CASSYPPTYNEKLFF
TGTGCCAGCAGTTACCCCCCCACTTACAATGAAAAACTGTTTTTT
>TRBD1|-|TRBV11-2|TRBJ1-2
CASSLVLPRGVHGYTF
TGTGCCAGCAGCTTAGTACTCCCCAGGGGGGTCCATGGCTACACCTTC
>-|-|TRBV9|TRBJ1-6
CASGSRRENSPLHF
TGTGCCAGCGGGAGCCGACGGGAAAATTCACCCCTCCACTTT
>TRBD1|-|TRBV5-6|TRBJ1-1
CASRGTGRNTEAFF
TGTGCCAGCAGGGGGACAGGGAGAAACACTGAAGCTTTCTTT
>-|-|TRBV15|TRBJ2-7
CATSREGSGYEQYF
TGTGCCACCAGCAGAGAGGGGTCGGGATACGAGCAGTACTTC
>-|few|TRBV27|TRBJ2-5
CASSPNAGSRGETQYF
TGTGCCAGCAGTCCCAATGCCGGGAGCCGAGGAGAGACCCAGTACTTC
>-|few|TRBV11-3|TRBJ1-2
CASSLDSTTATNYGYTF
TGTGCCAGCAGCTTAGATTCAACGACAGCCACTAACTATGGCTACACCTTC
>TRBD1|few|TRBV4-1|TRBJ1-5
CASSPRAGGSFQPQHF
TGCGCCAGCAGCCCCCGCGCAGGGGGCTCCTTTCAGCCCCAGCATTTT
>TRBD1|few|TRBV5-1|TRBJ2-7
CASSLVGQGKNEQYF
TGCGCCAGCAGCTTGGTGGGACAGGGAAAAAACGAGCAGTACTTC